These 24 T cell receptor beta chains share one sample of origin, sequenced in a study of blood T cells in healthy people across ages. A second about 7 to 12 cycle PCR used barcoded and J-beta primers. From the 5' RACE reads, TCRdb called clonotypes with MiXCR, one entry per CDR3 protein. Among 1.2 million to 1.5 million distinct CDR3 sequences listed, 42% were seen once. Sequenced: blood. The origin of the receptors is a woman between 18 and 29 years old in good health.

This clonotype showed up just a few times. V usage is TRBV20-1 and J usage is TRBJ2-7; 9 bases fit TRBD1. Germline V gives CDR1 DFQATT, CDR2 SNEGSKA (reference sequence). Losses at the gene ends were 1 base for V and 3 bases for J; bases not matched to a gene: 1. The CDR3 totals 13 residues. The CDR3 nucleotides are TGCAGTGCTAGAGGGGACAGGGACTACGAGCAGTACTTC. This sequence encodes CSARGDRDYEQYF.

The chain has TRBV20-1 and TRBJ2-5; D is possibly TRBD1 or TRBD2 (5 bases each). Deletions cut 7 bases from V and 4 bases from J, with 13 bases between. In germline, CDR1 is DFQATT, CDR2 SNEGSKA (reference sequence). This CDR3 contains 12 residues. The DNA for the CDR3 is TGCAGTGTTAGGGTGGGGGTAGAGACCCAGTACTTC. This translates into CSVRVGVETQYF.

CDR3 loop: CSAETDLNTEAFF. CDR3 DNA sequence: TGCAGTGCCGAAACAGATCTGAACACTGAAGCTTTCTTT. This chain uses TRBV20-1 with TRBJ1-1; D is unclear. This CDR3 region has 13 residues. CDR1 and CDR2 (germline): DFQATT, SNEGSKA (reference sequence). Between the trimmed V and J ends, which lost 6 bases and 0 bases, there was a span of 11 bases.

This chain connects TRBV28 to TRBJ1-1; D might be TRBD1 (5 bases). Germline CDR1 is MDHEN and CDR2 is SYDVKM. This CDR3 spans 13 amino acids. Trimming stripped 0 bases from V and 8 bases from J, with 10 bases between. DNA for the CDR3: TGTGCCAGCAGTTTATGGGGGGAGGGGGAAGCTTTCTTT. It translates to CASSLWGEGEAFF.

The chain combines TRBV20-1 with TRBJ1-5; D might be TRBD1 (5 bases). Deletions cut 7 bases from V and 3 bases from J, with 16 bases between. The CDR3 has 14 amino acids. Germline-derived CDR1 and CDR2 are DFQATT and SNEGSKA (reference sequence). CDR3 DNA: TGCAGTGGGAGCACCGGGACCCTCAATCAGCCCCAGCATTTT. Protein sequence: CSGSTGTLNQPQHF.

This clonotype was counted only a few times. The chain has TRBV6-6 and TRBJ2-3; TRBD1 might be the D (5 bases). V lost 2 bases and J lost 4, with 19 bases in between. The CDR3 totals 17 residues. In germline, CDR1 is MNHNY, CDR2 SVGAGI (reference sequence). CDR3 residues: CASSYLRTPEGPDTQYF. The CDR3 coding sequence is TGTGCCAGCAGTTACCTAAGGACACCCGAAGGCCCAGATACGCAGTATTTT.

This clonotype was picked up a small number of times. Written as DNA, the CDR3 is TGTGCCAGCAGTGGGGACTTAATGGGAGCTTTCTTT. Translated, it gives CASSGDLMGAFF. This chain uses TRBV6-1 with TRBJ1-1, with TRBD1 as a possible D gene (5 bases). Looked up from germline, CDR1 is MNHNS and CDR2 is SASEGT. Trimming removed 4 bases at V and 10 bases at J, with 13 bases between. This CDR3 contains 12 residues.

This rearrangement joins TRBV5-1 to TRBJ2-1; weak D call: TRBD1 (6 bases). Germline values: CDR1 SGHRS, CDR2 YFSETQ. This CDR3 contains 17 residues. V gave up 0 bases and J gave up 2 bases, with 15 bases separating them. CDR3 sequence (DNA): TGCGCCAGCAGCTTGGAACCTCGGACAGTCGCCTACAATGAGCAGTTCTTC. Encoded protein: CASSLEPRTVAYNEQFF.

This clonotype was counted between two and nine times. The J gene is TRBJ2-5, the V gene TRBV4-1; no definite D call. Germline lookup yields CDR1 MGHRA and CDR2 YSYEKL. This CDR3 comprises 14 residues. V dropped 0 bases and J dropped 5 bases, with 10 bases sitting between them. The CDR3 DNA is TGCGCCAGCAGCCAAGACGGCAACCGGGAGACCCAGTACTTC. It codes for CASSQDGNRETQYF.

A note on this clonotype: An end of the junction differs from the germline gene, which may be a read error. The genes are TRBV14 and TRBJ2-7; possible D gene TRBD1, 6 bases. Germline lookup yields CDR1 SGHDN and CDR2 FVKESK. The CDR3 sequence is 14 residues long. DNA of the CDR3: TGTGTCAGCAGCCAGGGGCCCGACCCCTATGAGCAGTACTTC. It encodes CVSSQGPDPYEQYF.

This clonotype has just a few counts. The CDR3: CASSEGGQDEKLFF. The CDR3 DNA follows: TGTGCCAGCAGTGAGGGGGGACAGGATGAAAAACTGTTTTTT. V is TRBV25-1 and J is TRBJ1-4, with 8 bases aligning to TRBD1. This CDR3 has 14 amino acids. Germline CDR1 is MGHDK and CDR2 is SYGVNS. The V gene end was trimmed by 3 bases and the J gene end by 6 bases; junction bases not matched to a gene: 3. The complete variable domain, with remaining parts taken from reference TRBV25-1 and TRBJ1-4, reads EADIYQTPRYLVIGTGKKITLECSQTMGHDKMYWYQQDPGMELHLIHYSYGVNSTEKGDLSSESTVSRIRTEHFPLTLESARPSHTSQYLCASSEGGQDEKLFFGSGTQLSVL.

This clonotype was counted a few times. The chain employs TRBV20-1 and TRBJ1-2; possible D gene TRBD1, 5 bases. Germline-derived CDR1 and CDR2 are DFQATT and SNEGSKA (reference sequence). The germline V and J ends were trimmed by 3 bases and 2 bases, with 10 bases remaining between them. The CDR3 contains 13 residues. The CDR3 region is CSASAGPNYGYTF. CDR3 sequence (DNA): TGCAGTGCTAGTGCGGGACCCAACTATGGCTACACCTTC.

The chain carries TRBV28 and TRBJ1-4; D is possibly TRBD1 (5 bases). The CDR3 covers 15 residues. Deletions cut 3 bases from V and 8 bases from J, with 16 bases between. CDR1 is MDHEN, CDR2 SYDVKM, per germline. The CDR3 reads CASSLGGSSREKLFF. The CDR3 DNA sequence: TGTGCCAGCAGTTTGGGGGGTTCGTCAAGAGAAAAACTGTTTTTT. The full variable domain, in which reference TRBV28 and TRBJ1-4 provide the parts outside the CDR3, is DVKVTQSSRYLVKRTGEKVFLECVQDMDHENMFWYRQDPGLGLRLIYFSYDVKMKEKGDIPEGYSVSREKKERFSLILESASTNQTSMYLCASSLGGSSREKLFFGSGTQLSVL.

A few counts support this clonotype. This chain joins TRBV3-1 and TRBJ2-5; 7 bases fit TRBD2. Germline V CDR1 and CDR2: LGHDT, YNNKEL (reference sequence). This CDR3 has 15 residues. With 3 bases clipped from V and 2 bases from J, the junction kept 6 bases outside the gene matches. The CDR3 is CASSHRSGVQETQYF. The CDR3 bases are TGTGCCAGCAGCCACCGGAGCGGGGTTCAAGAGACCCAGTACTTC.

This sequence joins TRBV14 and TRBJ2-3; 13 nucleotides line up with TRBD2. V shed 4 bases, J shed 4 bases, and the junction held 5 bases outside the gene matches. This CDR3 spans 16 amino acids. Germline CDR1 reads SGHDN; CDR2 reads FVKESK. CDR3 loop: CASSPGLAGISDTQYF. The DNA for the CDR3 is TGTGCCAGCAGCCCGGGACTAGCGGGAATCTCAGATACGCAGTATTTT.

The chain recombines TRBV18 with TRBJ2-1, with 8 bases lining up with TRBD2. V gave up 3 bases and J gave up 6 bases; unmatched junction bases: 7. Germline V gives CDR1 KGHSH, CDR2 LQKENI. The CDR3 runs 15 residues. The DNA of the CDR3 is TGTGCCAGCTCACCTCTTGAGGGACTAGGCAATGAGCAGTTCTTC. This translates into CASSPLEGLGNEQFF.

The chain is built from TRBV12-3 or TRBV12-4 and TRBJ1-4, with 8 bases aligning to TRBD1. This CDR3 has 13 residues. V was clipped by 3 bases and J by 7 bases; unmatched bases: 1. The CDR3 DNA sequence: TGTGCCAGCAGTTTCAGGGGGCTTGAAAAACTGTTTTTT. Amino acid sequence: CASSFRGLEKLFF.

This clonotype came up a few times. V gene TRBV4-1 combines with J gene TRBJ2-3, with 8 bases lining up with TRBD2. V was pared by 3 bases and J by 0 bases, with 8 bases of the junction left unmatched. The CDR3 spans 17 residues. The germline gives CDR1 MGHRA, CDR2 YSYEKL. DNA of the CDR3: TGCGCCAGCAGCCACGTACCCGGGACTAGGAGCACAGATACGCAGTATTTT. This codes for CASSHVPGTRSTDTQYF.

This clonotype appeared a few times. This chain uses TRBV4-1 with TRBJ1-2, with no clear D. Germline values: CDR1 MGHRA, CDR2 YSYEKL. Trimming removed 0 bases from V and 7 bases from J, with 9 bases in between. This CDR3 has 13 amino acids. This CDR3 is CASSQEGKLGYTF. The DNA of the CDR3 is TGCGCCAGCAGCCAAGAAGGGAAGCTTGGCTACACCTTC.

V is TRBV29-1 and J is TRBJ2-7; maybe TRBD1 (5 bases). This CDR3 is built from 12 residues. Trimming removed 4 bases at V and 6 bases at J, with 13 bases between. CDR1 SQVTM and CDR2 ANQGSEA come from the germline V gene. CDR3 in DNA: TGCAGCGTTGGAGAAGGGGAAGCCGAGCAGTACTTC. This gives the protein CSVGEGEAEQYF.

Only a few counts were recorded for this clonotype. The V call is TRBV9, the J call TRBJ2-5; maybe TRBD2 (5 bases). The CDR3 consists of 12 residues. Germline V gene data show CDR1 as SGDLS and CDR2 as YYNGEE. CDR3 sequence reads: CGGRFGKETQYF. CDR3 nucleotides: TGTGGAGGGCGCTTTGGCAAAGAGACCCAGTACTTC.

This clonotype has just a few counts. V is TRBV4-1 and J is TRBJ2-3, with 15 bases matching TRBD2. Germline V gene sequence: CDR1 MGHRA, CDR2 YSYEKL. The CDR3 runs to 18 residues. V lost 1 base, J lost 0 bases, and 2 bases stayed unmatched. DNA for the CDR3: TGCGCCAGCAGCCAAGGGACTAGCGGGGGGGCCAGCACAGATACGCAGTATTTT. Residues: CASSQGTSGGASTDTQYF.

The chain carries TRBV12-3 or TRBV12-4 and TRBJ1-1; 7 bases fit TRBD1. This CDR3 spans 16 amino acids. J gave up 3 bases and V 1 base, and 8 bases lay outside the gene matches. The CDR3 loop reads CASSLGRGRGDTEAFF. The CDR3 nucleotides read TGTGCCAGCAGTTTAGGGAGGGGGCGGGGGGACACTGAAGCTTTCTTT.

The chain couples TRBV29-1 to TRBJ1-2; D gene ambiguous. Germline CDR1 reads SQVTM; CDR2 reads ANQGSEA. V lost 7 bases and J lost 4, with 19 bases in between. This CDR3 has 14 residues. CDR3 loop: CSAGGPLIGYGYTF. For the CDR3, the DNA is TGCAGCGCCGGTGGACCCCTCATAGGCTATGGCTACACCTTC.